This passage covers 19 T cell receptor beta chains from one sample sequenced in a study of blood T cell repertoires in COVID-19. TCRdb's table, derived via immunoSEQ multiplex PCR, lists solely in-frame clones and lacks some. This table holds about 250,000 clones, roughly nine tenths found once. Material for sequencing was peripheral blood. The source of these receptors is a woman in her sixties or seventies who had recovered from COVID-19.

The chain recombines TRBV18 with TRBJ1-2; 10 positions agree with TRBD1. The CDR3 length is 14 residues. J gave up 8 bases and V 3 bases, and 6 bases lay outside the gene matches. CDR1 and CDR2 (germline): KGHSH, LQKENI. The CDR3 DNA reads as TGTGCCAGCTCACCGACTGACAGGGGGCAAGGCTACACCTTC. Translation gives CASSPTDRGQGYTF.

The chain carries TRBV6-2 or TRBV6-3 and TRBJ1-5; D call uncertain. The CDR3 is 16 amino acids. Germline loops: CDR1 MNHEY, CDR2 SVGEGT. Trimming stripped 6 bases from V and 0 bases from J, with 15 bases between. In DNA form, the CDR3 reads TGTGCCAGCAGCCTACTCGGAGTGGCTAGCAATCAGCCCCAGCATTTT. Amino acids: CASSLLGVASNQPQHF.

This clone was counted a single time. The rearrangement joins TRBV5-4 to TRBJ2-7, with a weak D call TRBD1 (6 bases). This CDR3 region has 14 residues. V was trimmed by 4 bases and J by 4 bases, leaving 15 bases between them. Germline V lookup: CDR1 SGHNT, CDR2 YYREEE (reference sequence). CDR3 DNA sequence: TGTGCCAGCAGCCCGATTGGGCAGGGGTACGAGCAGTACTTC. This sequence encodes CASSPIGQGYEQYF.

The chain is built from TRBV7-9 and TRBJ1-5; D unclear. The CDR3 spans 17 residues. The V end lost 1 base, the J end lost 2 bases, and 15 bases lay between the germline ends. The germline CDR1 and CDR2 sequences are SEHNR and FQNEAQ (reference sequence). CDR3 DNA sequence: TGTGCCAGCAGCTTAGACGGAGCCCTTTGGGGCAATCAGCCCCAGCATTTT. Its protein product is CASSLDGALWGNQPQHF.

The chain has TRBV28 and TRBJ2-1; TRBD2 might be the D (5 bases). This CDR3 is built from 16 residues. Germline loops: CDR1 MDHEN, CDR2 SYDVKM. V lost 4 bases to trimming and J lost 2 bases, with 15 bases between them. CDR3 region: CASSSRRSGAYNEQFF. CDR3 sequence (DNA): TGTGCCAGCAGTTCGAGGAGGAGCGGAGCCTACAATGAGCAGTTCTTC.

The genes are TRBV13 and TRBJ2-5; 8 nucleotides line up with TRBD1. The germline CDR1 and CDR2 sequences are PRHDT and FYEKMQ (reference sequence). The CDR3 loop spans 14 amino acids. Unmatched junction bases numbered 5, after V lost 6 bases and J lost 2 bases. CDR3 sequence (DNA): TGTGCCAGCAGTACCGGGACAGGACAAGAGACCCAGTACTTC. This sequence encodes CASSTGTGQETQYF.

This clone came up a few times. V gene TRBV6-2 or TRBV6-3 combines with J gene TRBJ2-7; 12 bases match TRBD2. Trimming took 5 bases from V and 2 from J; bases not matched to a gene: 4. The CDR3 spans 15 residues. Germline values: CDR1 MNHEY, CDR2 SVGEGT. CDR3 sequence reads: CASSQRTSGAYEQYF. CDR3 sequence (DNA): TGTGCCAGCAGTCAACGGACTAGCGGGGCCTACGAGCAGTACTTC.

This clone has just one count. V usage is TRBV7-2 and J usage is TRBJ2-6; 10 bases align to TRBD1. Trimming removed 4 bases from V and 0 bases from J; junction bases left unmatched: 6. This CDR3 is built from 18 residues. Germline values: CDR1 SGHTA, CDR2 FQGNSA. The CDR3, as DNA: TGTGCCAGCAGCTATTGGACAGGGGGGGCCTCTGGGGCCAACGTCCTGACTTTC. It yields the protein CASSYWTGGASGANVLTF.

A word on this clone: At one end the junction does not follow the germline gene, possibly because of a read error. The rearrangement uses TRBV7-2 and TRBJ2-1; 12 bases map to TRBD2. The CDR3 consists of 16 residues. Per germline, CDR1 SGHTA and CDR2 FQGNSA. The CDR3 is CASSATSGGTYNEQFF. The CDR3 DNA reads TGTGCCAGCAGCGCGACTAGCGGGGGAACCTATAATGAGCAGTTCTTC.

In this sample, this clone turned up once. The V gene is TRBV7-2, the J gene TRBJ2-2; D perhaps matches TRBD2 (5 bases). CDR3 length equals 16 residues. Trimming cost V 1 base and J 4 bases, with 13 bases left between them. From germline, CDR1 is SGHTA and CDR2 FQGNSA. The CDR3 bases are TGTGCCAGCAGCTTAGTGCGAGTAGGGAGCACCGGGGAGCTGTTTTTT. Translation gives CASSLVRVGSTGELFF.

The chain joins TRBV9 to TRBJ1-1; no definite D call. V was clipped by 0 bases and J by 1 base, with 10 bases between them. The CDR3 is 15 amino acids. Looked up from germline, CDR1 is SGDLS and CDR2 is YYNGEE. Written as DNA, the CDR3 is TGTGCCAGCAGCGTAGGGGCCACTCAGAACACTGAAGCTTTCTTT. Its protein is CASSVGATQNTEAFF.

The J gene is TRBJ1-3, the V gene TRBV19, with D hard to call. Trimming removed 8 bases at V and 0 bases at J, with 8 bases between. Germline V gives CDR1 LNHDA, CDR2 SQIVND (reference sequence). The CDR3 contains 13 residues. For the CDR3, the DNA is TGTGCCAGTTCGGGGATCTCTGGAAACACCATATATTTT. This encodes CASSGISGNTIYF.

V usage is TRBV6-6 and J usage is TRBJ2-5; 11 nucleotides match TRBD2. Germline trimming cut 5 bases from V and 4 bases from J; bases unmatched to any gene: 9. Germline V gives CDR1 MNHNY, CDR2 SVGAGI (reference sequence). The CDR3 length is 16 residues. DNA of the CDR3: TGTGCCAGCAGTCGAATAGCGGGGGGGCAGAGAGAGACCCAGTACTTC. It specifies CASSRIAGGQRETQYF.

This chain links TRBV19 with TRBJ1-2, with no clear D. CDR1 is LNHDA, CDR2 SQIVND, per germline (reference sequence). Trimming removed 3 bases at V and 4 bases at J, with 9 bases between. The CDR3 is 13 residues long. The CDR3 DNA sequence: TGTGCCAGTAGTATTTCTCTGGCCTATGGCTACACCTTC. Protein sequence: CASSISLAYGYTF.

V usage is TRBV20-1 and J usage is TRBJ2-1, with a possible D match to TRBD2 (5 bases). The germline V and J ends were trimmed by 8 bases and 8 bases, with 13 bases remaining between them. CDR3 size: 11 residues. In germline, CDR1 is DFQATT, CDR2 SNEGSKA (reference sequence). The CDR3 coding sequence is TGCAGTATAAATGGACTCCATGAGCAGTTCTTC. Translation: CSINGLHEQFF.

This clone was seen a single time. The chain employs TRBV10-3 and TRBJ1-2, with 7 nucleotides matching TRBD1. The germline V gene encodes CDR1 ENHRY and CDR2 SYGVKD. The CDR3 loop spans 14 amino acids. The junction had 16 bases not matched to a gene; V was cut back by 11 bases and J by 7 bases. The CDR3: CASQRGTDGSGYTF. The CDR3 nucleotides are TGTGCCTCCCAAAGGGGGACAGATGGTAGTGGCTACACCTTC.

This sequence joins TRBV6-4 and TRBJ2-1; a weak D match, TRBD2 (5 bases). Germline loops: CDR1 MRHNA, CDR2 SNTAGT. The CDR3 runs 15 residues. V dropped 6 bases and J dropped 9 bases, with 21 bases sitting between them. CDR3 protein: CASSPDWVRSSEQFF. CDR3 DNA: TGTGCCAGCAGCCCGGACTGGGTGAGAAGTTCTGAGCAGTTCTTC.

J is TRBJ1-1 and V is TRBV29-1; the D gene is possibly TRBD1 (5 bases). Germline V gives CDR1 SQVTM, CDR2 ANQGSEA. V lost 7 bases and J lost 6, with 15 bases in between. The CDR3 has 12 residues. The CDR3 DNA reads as TGCAGCGCCTCTGGGCAGGGCCCTGAAGCTTTCTTT. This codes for CSASGQGPEAFF. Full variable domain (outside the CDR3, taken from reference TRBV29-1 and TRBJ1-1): SAVISQKPSRDICQRGTSLTIQCQVDSQVTMMFWYRQQPGQSLTLIATANQGSEATYESGFVIDKFPISRPNLTFSTLTVSNMSPEDSSIYLCSASGQGPEAFFGQGTRLTVV.

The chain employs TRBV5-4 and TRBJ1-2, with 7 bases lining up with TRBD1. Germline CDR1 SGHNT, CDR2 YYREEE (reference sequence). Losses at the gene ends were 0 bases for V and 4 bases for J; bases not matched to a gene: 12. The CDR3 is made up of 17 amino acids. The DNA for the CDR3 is TGTGCCAGCAGCTTGGGGACTAAAACAGGGGACCCCTATGGCTACACCTTC. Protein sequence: CASSLGTKTGDPYGYTF.